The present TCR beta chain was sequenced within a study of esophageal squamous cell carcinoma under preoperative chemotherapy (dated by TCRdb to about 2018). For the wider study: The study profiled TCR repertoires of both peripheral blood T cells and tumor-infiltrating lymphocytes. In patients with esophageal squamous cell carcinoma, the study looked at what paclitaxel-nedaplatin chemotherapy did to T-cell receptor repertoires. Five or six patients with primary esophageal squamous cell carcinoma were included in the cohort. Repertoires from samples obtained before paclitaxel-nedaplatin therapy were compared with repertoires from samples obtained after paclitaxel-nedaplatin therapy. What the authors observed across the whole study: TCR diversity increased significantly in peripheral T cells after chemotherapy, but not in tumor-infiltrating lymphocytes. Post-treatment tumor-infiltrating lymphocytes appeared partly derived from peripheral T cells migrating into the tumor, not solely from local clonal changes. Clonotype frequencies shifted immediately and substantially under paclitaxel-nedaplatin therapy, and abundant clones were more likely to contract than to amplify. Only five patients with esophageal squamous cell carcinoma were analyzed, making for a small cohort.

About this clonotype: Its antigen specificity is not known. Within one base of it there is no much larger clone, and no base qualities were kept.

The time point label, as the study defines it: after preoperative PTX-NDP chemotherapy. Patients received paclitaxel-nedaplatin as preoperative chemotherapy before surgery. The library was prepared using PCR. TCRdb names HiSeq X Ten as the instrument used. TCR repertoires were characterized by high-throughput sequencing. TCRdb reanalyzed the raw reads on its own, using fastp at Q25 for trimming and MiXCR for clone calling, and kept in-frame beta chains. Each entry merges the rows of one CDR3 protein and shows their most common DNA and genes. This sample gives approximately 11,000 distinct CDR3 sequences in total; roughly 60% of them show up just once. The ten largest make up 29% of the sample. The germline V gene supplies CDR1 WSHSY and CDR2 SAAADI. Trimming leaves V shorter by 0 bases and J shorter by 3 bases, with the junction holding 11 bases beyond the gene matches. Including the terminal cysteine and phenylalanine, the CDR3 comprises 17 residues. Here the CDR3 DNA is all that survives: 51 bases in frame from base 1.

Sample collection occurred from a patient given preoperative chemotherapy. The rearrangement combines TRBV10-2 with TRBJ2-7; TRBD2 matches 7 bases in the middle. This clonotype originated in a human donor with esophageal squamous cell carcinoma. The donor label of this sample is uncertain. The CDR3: CASSESKSGPSGYEQYF. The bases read TGCGCCAGCAGTGAGTCGAAGTCAGGTCCTAGCGGCTACGAGCAGTACTTC.